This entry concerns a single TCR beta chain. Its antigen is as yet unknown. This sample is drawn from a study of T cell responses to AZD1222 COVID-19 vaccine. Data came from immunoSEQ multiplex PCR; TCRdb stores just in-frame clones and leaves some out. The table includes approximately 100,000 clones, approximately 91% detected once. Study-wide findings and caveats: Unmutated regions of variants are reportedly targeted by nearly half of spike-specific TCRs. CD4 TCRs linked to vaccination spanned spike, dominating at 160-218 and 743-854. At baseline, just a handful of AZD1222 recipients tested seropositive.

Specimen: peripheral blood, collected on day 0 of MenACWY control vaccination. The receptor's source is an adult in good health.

CDR3 DNA: TGTGCCAGCAGCTCGCGCGAGGGACAGGGACCCTACGAGCAGTACTTC. This translates into CASSSREGQGPYEQYF. The rearrangement joins TRBV5-4 to TRBJ2-7; 9 positions agree with TRBD1. The germline V gene encodes CDR1 SGHNT and CDR2 YYREEE (reference sequence). This CDR3 comprises 16 residues. Losses at the gene ends were 3 bases for V and 2 bases for J; bases not matched to a gene: 9.